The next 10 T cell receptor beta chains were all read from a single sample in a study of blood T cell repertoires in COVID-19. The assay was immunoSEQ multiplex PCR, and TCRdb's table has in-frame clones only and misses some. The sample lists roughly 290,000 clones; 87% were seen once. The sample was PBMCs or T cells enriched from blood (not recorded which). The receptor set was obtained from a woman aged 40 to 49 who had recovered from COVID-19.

CDR3 residues: CASSGQGKPPQHF. CDR3 DNA sequence: TGTGCCAGCAGTGGACAGGGGAAGCCGCCCCAGCATTTT. V gene TRBV12-3 or TRBV12-4 combines with J gene TRBJ1-5, with 9 positions matching TRBD1. The CDR3 sequence is 13 residues long. V gave up 5 bases and J gave up 9 bases; unmatched junction bases: 5.

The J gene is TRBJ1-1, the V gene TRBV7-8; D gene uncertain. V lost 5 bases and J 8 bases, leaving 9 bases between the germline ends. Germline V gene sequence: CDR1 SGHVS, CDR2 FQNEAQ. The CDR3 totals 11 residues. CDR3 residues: CASSPGGEAFF. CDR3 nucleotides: TGTGCCAGCAGCCCCGGAGGGGAAGCTTTCTTT.

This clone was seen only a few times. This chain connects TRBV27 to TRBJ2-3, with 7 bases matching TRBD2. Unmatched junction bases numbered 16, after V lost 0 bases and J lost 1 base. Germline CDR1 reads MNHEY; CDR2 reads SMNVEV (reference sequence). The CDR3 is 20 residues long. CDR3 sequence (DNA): TGTGCCAGCAGTTTATCCTCCCGCGAGCGGGATATGGGGGGCACAGATACGCAGTATTTT. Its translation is CASSLSSRERDMGGTDTQYF.

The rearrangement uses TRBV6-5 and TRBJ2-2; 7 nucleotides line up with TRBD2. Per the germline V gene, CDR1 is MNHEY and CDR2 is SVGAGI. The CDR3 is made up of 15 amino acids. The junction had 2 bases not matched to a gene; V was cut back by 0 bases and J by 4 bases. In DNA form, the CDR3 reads TGTGCCAGCAGTTACTCGTGGGGGGGCACCGGGGAGCTGTTTTTT. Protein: CASSYSWGGTGELFF.

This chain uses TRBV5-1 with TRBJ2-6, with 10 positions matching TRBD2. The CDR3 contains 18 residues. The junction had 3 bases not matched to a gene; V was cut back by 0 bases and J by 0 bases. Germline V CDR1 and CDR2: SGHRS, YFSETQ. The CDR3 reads CASSLGPSGSSGANVLTF. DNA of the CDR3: TGCGCCAGCAGCTTGGGTCCTAGCGGGAGCTCTGGGGCCAACGTCCTGACTTTC.

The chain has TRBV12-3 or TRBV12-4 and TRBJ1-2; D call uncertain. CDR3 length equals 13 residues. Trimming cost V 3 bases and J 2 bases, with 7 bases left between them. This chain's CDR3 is CASSLRVNYGYTF. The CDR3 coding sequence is TGTGCCAGCAGTTTGAGGGTCAACTATGGCTACACCTTC.

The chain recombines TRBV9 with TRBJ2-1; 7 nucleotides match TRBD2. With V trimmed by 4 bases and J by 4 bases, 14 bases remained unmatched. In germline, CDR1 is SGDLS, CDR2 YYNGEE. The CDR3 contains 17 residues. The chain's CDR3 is CASSPNLAGRLYNEQFF. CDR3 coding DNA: TGTGCCAGCAGCCCCAATCTGGCCGGGAGGCTTTACAATGAGCAGTTCTTC.

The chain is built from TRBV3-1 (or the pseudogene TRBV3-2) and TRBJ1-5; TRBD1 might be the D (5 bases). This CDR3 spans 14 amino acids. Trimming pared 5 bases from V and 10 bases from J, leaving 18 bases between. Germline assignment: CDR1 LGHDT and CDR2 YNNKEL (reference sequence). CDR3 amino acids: CASSSDGGVQPQHF. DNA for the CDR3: TGTGCCAGCAGCTCGGACGGGGGGGTTCAACCCCAGCATTTT.

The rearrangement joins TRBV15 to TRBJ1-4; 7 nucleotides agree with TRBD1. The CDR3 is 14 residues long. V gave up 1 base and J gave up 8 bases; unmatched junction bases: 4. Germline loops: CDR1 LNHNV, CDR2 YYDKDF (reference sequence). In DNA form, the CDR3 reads TGTGCCACCAGCAGAGGACAGGGCCACGAAAAACTGTTTTTT. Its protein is CATSRGQGHEKLFF.

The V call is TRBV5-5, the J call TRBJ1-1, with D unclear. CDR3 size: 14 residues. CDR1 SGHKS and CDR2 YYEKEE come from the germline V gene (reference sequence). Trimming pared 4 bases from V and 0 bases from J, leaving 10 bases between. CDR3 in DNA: TGTGCCAGCAGCCGGGAGTTTCTGAACACTGAAGCTTTCTTT. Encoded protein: CASSREFLNTEAFF.